One sample yielded the 28 T cell receptor beta chains listed below, sequenced in a study of blood T cell repertoires in COVID-19. Profiling relied on immunoSEQ multiplex PCR, and the TCRdb table lists in-frame clones only, not all of them. Found here are 45,000 or so clones, 75% to 90% of them singletons; the top ten hold around 20%. The specimen was peripheral blood. Receptors originate from a woman of 80 years or more in a cohort sampled during active or convalescent COVID-19.

The chain couples TRBV24-1 to TRBJ2-2, with D hard to call. The CDR3 has 14 residues. The ends were cut back, 4 bases at V and 6 bases at J, with 11 bases in the middle. Per the germline V gene, CDR1 is KGHDR and CDR2 is SFDVKD. CDR3 in amino acids: CATSDELVSGELFF. As DNA, the CDR3 is TGTGCCACCAGTGACGAACTGGTTTCCGGGGAGCTGTTTTTT.

The chain uses TRBV5-3 and TRBJ1-2, with D maybe TRBD1 (5 bases). TRBV5-3 is known as an ORF, though its function is uncertain. The CDR3 has 15 residues. V gave up 4 bases and J gave up 5 bases, with 18 bases separating them. This CDR3 reads CARSRVPGKGYGYTF. CDR3 nucleotide sequence: TGTGCCAGAAGCCGGGTACCCGGTAAGGGGTATGGCTACACCTTC.

V usage is TRBV24-1 and J usage is TRBJ2-1; 7 positions match TRBD1. The junction had 9 bases not matched to a gene; V was cut back by 5 bases and J by 0 bases. The CDR3 is made up of 17 amino acids. Germline CDR1 KGHDR, CDR2 SFDVKD. CDR3 sequence reads: CATSAMPGGNSYNEQFF. CDR3 in DNA: TGTGCCACCAGTGCAATGCCAGGGGGAAACTCCTACAATGAGCAGTTCTTC.

This rearrangement joins TRBV6-6 to TRBJ2-7; 9 bases match TRBD1. V was clipped by 4 bases and J by 9 bases; unmatched bases: 1. The V gene's germline CDR1 is MNHNY and CDR2 SVGAGI (reference sequence). The CDR3 is 11 amino acids. CDR3 sequence (DNA): TGTGCCAGCAGTTGGACAGGGGCGCAGTACTTC. Translated, it gives CASSWTGAQYF.

This clone was recorded a few times. The chain links TRBV19 to TRBJ1-4, with TRBD1 matching 7 bases. The CDR3 sequence is 14 residues long. Looked up from germline, CDR1 is LNHDA and CDR2 is SQIVND (reference sequence). The ends lost 6 bases at V and 10 bases at J; junction bases unmatched: 11. CDR3 region: CASRTRDSSSKLFF. The DNA of the CDR3 is TGTGCCAGTAGAACTCGGGACAGCAGTTCAAAACTGTTTTTT.

This clone was detected a few times. The chain links TRBV3-1 (or the pseudogene TRBV3-2) to TRBJ1-2, with TRBD1 matching over 10 bases. The germline CDR1 and CDR2 sequences are LGHDT and YNNKEL (reference sequence). V dropped 0 bases and J dropped 7; count of bases not matched to a gene: 8. The CDR3 has 16 residues. The CDR3 region has the DNA TGTGCCAGCAGCCAAGATCTGCGACAGGGGGCATCTGGCTACACCTTC. Its protein is CASSQDLRQGASGYTF.

In its sample, this clone was seen a few times. The chain links TRBV9 to TRBJ2-1, with D possibly TRBD2 on 6 matching bases. The V end was cut by 4 bases, the J end by 4 bases, with 12 bases between. CDR1 SGDLS and CDR2 YYNGEE come from the germline V gene. The CDR3 consists of 14 residues. The DNA for the CDR3 is TGTGCCAGCAGCCTCTTAGGGACTTACAATGAGCAGTTCTTC. Its translation: CASSLLGTYNEQFF.

In DNA, the CDR3 is TGCGCCAGCAGTCTAGGACAGCCAGAAAAACTGTTTTTT. Translated: CASSLGQPEKLFF. V is TRBV10-2 and J is TRBJ1-4; D may be TRBD1 (6 bases). CDR3 length: 13 residues. Trimming cost V 5 bases and J 8 bases, with 12 bases left between them. Germline CDR1 and CDR2: WSHSY and SAAADI.

This clone ranks as medium-sized. The rearrangement joins TRBV13 to TRBJ1-2, with D maybe TRBD1 (5 bases). Germline V gene sequence: CDR1 PRHDT, CDR2 FYEKMQ (reference sequence). Trimming shortened V by 4 bases and J by 8 bases, and 14 bases separated the two germline ends. The length of the CDR3 is 13 residues. The CDR3: CASSSPGLRGYTF. The CDR3 DNA follows: TGTGCCAGCAGCTCTCCGGGACTTAGGGGCTACACCTTC.

V is TRBV18 and J is TRBJ1-2; D is unresolved. The germline gives CDR1 KGHSH, CDR2 LQKENI. The CDR3 runs to 14 residues. V lost 3 bases and J lost 4, with 12 bases in between. The CDR3 spells CASSPARAGYGYTF. As DNA, the CDR3 is TGTGCCAGCTCACCCGCCCGGGCGGGCTATGGCTACACCTTC.

This sequence joins TRBV25-1 and TRBJ1-6, with 9 bases identical to TRBD1. Germline CDR1 MGHDK, CDR2 SYGVNS. The V and J ends lost 6 bases and 9 bases, in that order; junction bases with no gene match: 0. The CDR3 is 12 residues long. Written as DNA, the CDR3 is TGTGCCAGCAGGGACAGGGGTTCACCCCTCCACTTT. It yields the protein CASRDRGSPLHF.

CDR3 bases: TGTGCCACCAGTGATAAAGCGGACTACACAGATACGCAGTATTTT. It codes for CATSDKADYTDTQYF. V is TRBV24-1 and J is TRBJ2-3; TRBD2 might be the D (6 bases). Germline V gives CDR1 KGHDR, CDR2 SFDVKD. V dropped 3 bases and J dropped 2 bases, with 11 bases sitting between them. This CDR3 is built from 15 residues.

The chain links TRBV5-1 to TRBJ1-1; D unclear. Germline V gene data show CDR1 as SGHRS and CDR2 as YFSETQ. The V and J ends lost 0 bases and 2 bases respectively, with 8 bases between them. The CDR3 is made up of 14 amino acids. CDR3 protein: CASSLGHPNTEAFF. CDR3 bases: TGCGCCAGCAGCTTGGGACACCCAAACACTGAAGCTTTCTTT.

This rearrangement joins TRBV4-3 to TRBJ1-1; the match to TRBD1 covers 10 bases. This CDR3 comprises 16 residues. Per the germline V gene, CDR1 is LGHNA and CDR2 is YSLEER. The junction had 9 bases not matched to a gene; V was cut back by 5 bases and J by 3 bases. The CDR3 sequence is CASSTWTGGTDTEAFF. The CDR3, as DNA: TGCGCCAGCAGCACCTGGACAGGGGGAACGGACACTGAAGCTTTCTTT.

V usage is TRBV7-8 and J usage is TRBJ2-7, with 9 positions matching TRBD1. With 5 bases clipped from V and 6 bases from J, the junction kept 14 bases outside the gene matches. There are 16 residues in the CDR3. Germline lookup yields CDR1 SGHVS and CDR2 FQNEAQ. The CDR3 sequence is CASSQRGPGQGGEQYF. In DNA form, the CDR3 reads TGTGCCAGCAGCCAGAGGGGGCCGGGACAGGGCGGCGAGCAGTACTTC.

The J gene is TRBJ1-1, the V gene TRBV20-1, with D uncertain. In germline, CDR1 is DFQATT, CDR2 SNEGSKA (reference sequence). The CDR3 covers 15 residues. Trimming shortened V by 3 bases and J by 1 base, and 15 bases separated the two germline ends. The CDR3 coding sequence is TGCAGTGCTAGTGGTGTCGCGGGTCAGAACACTGAAGCTTTCTTT. Translated, it gives CSASGVAGQNTEAFF.

The chain carries TRBV5-4 and TRBJ1-3; D gene unclear. The germline V and J ends were trimmed by 0 bases and 4 bases, with 8 bases remaining between them. Looked up from germline, CDR1 is SGHNT and CDR2 is YYREEE (reference sequence). CDR3 size: 14 residues. The DNA for the CDR3 is TGTGCCAGCAGCTTGGCAGGCGTGGGAAACACCATATATTTT. It is translated as CASSLAGVGNTIYF.

The chain uses TRBV2 and TRBJ2-2, with 9 bases matching TRBD2. This CDR3 spans 14 amino acids. Germline CDR1 SNHLY, CDR2 FYNNEI. V dropped 8 bases and J dropped 4; count of bases not matched to a gene: 5. CDR3 sequence reads: CASDSGGLTGELFF. CDR3 DNA sequence: TGTGCCAGCGATAGCGGGGGTCTCACCGGGGAGCTGTTTTTT.

This sequence joins TRBV7-9 and TRBJ1-6; 7 bases are shared with TRBD1. V dropped 4 bases and J dropped 6; count of bases not matched to a gene: 9. The length of the CDR3 is 16 residues. CDR1 and CDR2 from the germline V gene are SEHNR and FQNEAQ (reference sequence). The chain's CDR3 is CASSSGAGGGNSPLHF. Written as DNA, the CDR3 is TGTGCCAGCAGCTCAGGGGCAGGGGGAGGTAATTCACCCCTCCACTTT.

The J gene is TRBJ2-7, the V gene TRBV6-5; TRBD2 agrees at 8 bases. This CDR3 has 14 residues. CDR1 MNHEY and CDR2 SVGAGI come from the germline V gene. V dropped 5 bases and J dropped 3; count of bases not matched to a gene: 6. CDR3 nucleotides: TGTGCCAGCAGTCCCGGGACTAGAAGCTACGAGCAGTACTTC. Translation: CASSPGTRSYEQYF.

The CDR3 DNA reads TGCGCCAGCAGCTTGGACAGGACTATAAACACTGAAGCTTTCTTT. The encoded protein is CASSLDRTINTEAFF. The chain has TRBV5-1 and TRBJ1-1, with D possibly matching TRBD1 (5 bases). CDR3 length equals 15 residues. Trimming took off 0 bases at V and 2 bases at J, with 11 bases between the two ends. Germline V gene data show CDR1 as SGHRS and CDR2 as YFSETQ.

The V gene is TRBV6-4, the J gene TRBJ2-7, with D perhaps TRBD1 (5 bases). Germline lookup yields CDR1 MRHNA and CDR2 SNTAGT. The CDR3 is made up of 13 amino acids. With 6 bases removed from V and 3 bases from J, the gap between germline ends came to 12 bases. CDR3 sequence (DNA): TGTGCCAGCAGCCACTTAACAGGCTACGAGCAGTACTTC. It encodes CASSHLTGYEQYF.

The rearrangement links TRBV18 to TRBJ1-1, with TRBD1 matching 7 bases. This CDR3 comprises 15 residues. V dropped 5 bases and J dropped 0; count of bases not matched to a gene: 6. CDR1 and CDR2 from the germline V gene are KGHSH and LQKENI. This CDR3 reads CASSDDRAVNTEAFF. The CDR3 region has the DNA TGTGCCAGCTCAGATGACAGGGCGGTGAACACTGAAGCTTTCTTT.

This clone was recorded once. V and J are TRBV5-1 and TRBJ2-3; D gene ambiguous. V shed 4 bases and J shed 6 bases, with 18 bases lying between them. This CDR3 is built from 15 residues. Germline V lookup: CDR1 SGHRS, CDR2 YFSETQ. The CDR3 sequence: CASSQTPVEVDTQYF. In DNA form, the CDR3 reads TGCGCCAGCAGCCAGACCCCCGTCGAGGTGGATACGCAGTATTTT.

This chain links TRBV3-1 (or the pseudogene TRBV3-2) with TRBJ2-5; 8 bases match TRBD1. V was clipped by 3 bases and J by 4 bases; unmatched bases: 7. The germline gives CDR1 LGHDT, CDR2 YNNKEL (reference sequence). This CDR3 has 15 residues. The CDR3 DNA is TGTGCCAGCAGCCACCCCGGACAGGGAGTAGAGACCCAGTACTTC. Translated, it gives CASSHPGQGVETQYF.

The chain combines TRBV19 with TRBJ2-7, with 10 bases fitting TRBD1. The CDR3 loop spans 15 amino acids. The germline V gene has CDR1 LNHDA and CDR2 SQIVND (reference sequence). Unmatched junction bases numbered 8, after V lost 6 bases and J lost 3 bases. Written as DNA, the CDR3 is TGTGCCAGTAGCGACCGGGACAGGGGAGTCTACGAGCAGTACTTC. Protein sequence: CASSDRDRGVYEQYF.

The chain links TRBV11-2 to TRBJ2-1; 7 bases line up with TRBD2. Germline V CDR1 and CDR2: SGHAT, FQNNGV. The CDR3 sequence is 15 residues long. V shed 3 bases and J 2 bases; nucleotides not matched to a gene: 4. The CDR3 reads CASSFQRGPYNEQFF. CDR3 DNA: TGTGCCAGCAGCTTCCAGCGGGGCCCCTACAATGAGCAGTTCTTC.

This rearrangement joins TRBV10-3 to TRBJ1-1; D remains unclear. The V gene lost 8 bases and the J gene lost 0 bases, with 10 bases spanning the gap. The CDR3 is 13 amino acids. Germline V lookup: CDR1 ENHRY, CDR2 SYGVKD. CDR3 DNA: TGTGCCATCGGGAGGCCCTTGAACACTGAAGCTTTCTTT. Residues: CAIGRPLNTEAFF.